This TCR beta chain was observed in a study of blood T cell repertoires in COVID-19. In the study overall: Acute and convalescent COVID-19 specimens originated in the United States, Italy and Spain. T cells, B-cell-depleted T cells, or PBMCs provided the cDNA or gDNA that served as material.

In the original workflow: Reference gene primer amplification in the assay estimated nucleated cell counts. TCRdb's copy holds only in-frame clones and misses some; the assay was immunoSEQ multiplex PCR. The V and J calls and the clone size are those of that table, but D and trimming were determined from the DNA. There are about 39,000 clones in the sample; about nine tenths occur only once, and around 2% lies in the top ten. Trimming shortened V by 0 bases and J by 8 bases, and 11 bases separated the two germline ends. The germline V gene encodes CDR1 MGHRA and CDR2 YSYEKL. This CDR3 has 14 residues.

V is TRBV4-1 and J is TRBJ2-1; possibly TRBD2 for D (5 bases). Sequenced input: peripheral blood. This clonotype was sampled from a man aged 45-60 years with active COVID-19. The CDR3 nucleotides read TGCGCCAGCAGCCAAGAACCCCCCGGGGATGAGCAGTTCTTC. It is translated as CASSQEPPGDEQFF.